Following are 27 T cell receptor beta chains from one sample sequenced in a study of long-term antiretroviral therapy in people with HIV. It was version v3.0 of the immunoSEQ assay that was run at survey level. Libraries were prepared by immunoSEQ multiplex PCR; TCRdb keeps only in-frame clonotypes and omits some of them. The data contain tens of thousands of clones, approximately 76% of them singletons. Here the sequenced sample was unsorted PBMCs, taken 1.1 years before starting antiretroviral therapy. These TCRs come from a woman aged 40 to 50 with HIV.

The chain joins TRBV5-1 to TRBJ2-7; D remains ambiguous. Trimming shortened V by 2 bases and J by 2 bases, and 11 bases separated the two germline ends. The CDR3 loop spans 14 amino acids. Germline CDR1 SGHRS, CDR2 YFSETQ. This CDR3 is CASSFYGSAYEQYF. In nucleotides, the CDR3 is TGCGCCAGCAGCTTTTATGGCTCGGCCTACGAGCAGTACTTC. Looking up the rest from reference TRBV5-1 and TRBJ2-7 gives the full variable domain: KAGVTQTPRYLIKTRGQQVTLSCSPISGHRSVSWYQQTPGQGLQFLFEYFSETQRNKGNFPGRFSGRQFSNSRSEMNVSTLELGDSALYLCASSFYGSAYEQYFGPGTRLTVT.

The chain is built from TRBV7-9 and TRBJ2-1, with D possibly matching TRBD2 (6 bases). Per germline, CDR1 SEHNR and CDR2 FQNEAQ (reference sequence). With 5 bases removed from V and 2 bases from J, the gap between germline ends came to 16 bases. CDR3 size: 16 residues. CDR3 in DNA: TGTGCCAGCAGCACCACTAGGGACTCGACCTACAATGAGCAGTTCTTC. Translating it yields CASSTTRDSTYNEQFF.

This clone was seen just once. The rearrangement joins TRBV6-6 to TRBJ1-1, with a weak D call TRBD1 (5 bases). This CDR3 comprises 13 residues. With 6 bases removed from V and 0 bases from J, the gap between germline ends came to 8 bases. From germline, CDR1 is MNHNY and CDR2 SVGAGI (reference sequence). CDR3 sequence: CASSWGMNTEAFF. The CDR3 region has the DNA TGTGCCAGCAGCTGGGGGATGAACACTGAAGCTTTCTTT.

The sample holds one count of this clone. This sequence joins TRBV6-6 and TRBJ2-7; either TRBD1 or TRBD2 may fit D (6 bases each). CDR3 length equals 16 residues. Germline CDR1 is MNHNY and CDR2 is SVGAGI (reference sequence). The V gene lost 0 bases and the J gene lost 2 bases, with 14 bases spanning the gap. CDR3 bases: TGTGCCAGCAGTTACTCGAGGGCAGGGGAGGCCTACGAGCAGTACTTC. The encoded protein is CASSYSRAGEAYEQYF.

The chain combines TRBV18 with TRBJ1-4, with a possible D match to TRBD1 (5 bases). The CDR3 length is 15 residues. V lost 3 bases and J 7 bases, leaving 15 bases between the germline ends. Germline-derived CDR1 and CDR2 are KGHSH and LQKENI. The CDR3 nucleotides are TGTGCCAGCTCACCGGGGCGAGCGGTCGGTGAAAAACTGTTTTTT. Translation gives CASSPGRAVGEKLFF.

The V and J genes are TRBV18 and TRBJ1-5; D is undetermined. V lost 0 bases, J lost 4 bases, and 4 bases lay in between. The CDR3 extends over 13 amino acids. From germline, CDR1 is KGHSH and CDR2 LQKENI. The CDR3 sequence is CASSPPGNQPQHF. The DNA for the CDR3 is TGTGCCAGCTCACCACCGGGAAATCAGCCCCAGCATTTT.

This chain joins TRBV7-9 and TRBJ2-3; D uncertain. The CDR3 has 15 amino acids. Trimming pared 4 bases from V and 1 base from J, leaving 12 bases between. Germline CDR1 reads SEHNR; CDR2 reads FQNEAQ (reference sequence). This chain's CDR3 is CASSSLGRGTDTQYF. CDR3 bases: TGTGCCAGCAGCTCCCTAGGTCGCGGCACAGATACGCAGTATTTT.

The CDR3 coding sequence is TGCGCCAGCAGTGAGTCTTTAGCTCGAGGCACAGATACGCAGTATTTT. It is translated as CASSESLARGTDTQYF. The chain carries TRBV10-1 and TRBJ2-3; no clear D gene. The CDR3 extends over 16 amino acids. The V end was cut by 0 bases, the J end by 1 base, with 11 bases between. Germline V gene data show CDR1 as WNHNN and CDR2 as SYGVQD (reference sequence).

V and J are TRBV6-5 and TRBJ1-1; D ambiguous. CDR1 and CDR2 from the germline V gene are MNHEY and SVGAGI. V gave up 2 bases and J gave up 4 bases, with 8 bases separating them. The CDR3 extends over 13 amino acids. This CDR3 reads CASSYVAGTEAFF. The CDR3, as DNA: TGTGCCAGCAGTTACGTCGCCGGCACTGAAGCTTTCTTT.

This clone turned up a few times. V and J are TRBV29-1 and TRBJ2-7; 7 nucleotides agree with TRBD1. This CDR3 has 16 residues. V lost 4 bases to trimming and J lost 2 bases; unmatched junction nucleotides: 14. The germline V gene has CDR1 SQVTM and CDR2 ANQGSEA. The CDR3: CSVAPWTGPTTYEQYF. The DNA of the CDR3 is TGCAGCGTTGCGCCCTGGACAGGCCCTACAACCTACGAGCAGTACTTC.

This chain connects TRBV6-1 to TRBJ2-1; D remains unclear. The germline V and J ends were trimmed by 4 bases and 0 bases, with 10 bases remaining between them. Germline CDR1 and CDR2: MNHNS and SASEGT. The CDR3 runs to 15 residues. In nucleotides, the CDR3 is TGTGCCAGCAGTGGCGGACGGCGCTCCTACAATGAGCAGTTCTTC. Protein sequence: CASSGGRRSYNEQFF.

V and J are TRBV2 and TRBJ2-3; 7 nucleotides line up with TRBD1. Germline V lookup: CDR1 SNHLY, CDR2 FYNNEI. The junction had 3 bases not matched to a gene; V was cut back by 4 bases and J by 2 bases. The CDR3 runs to 14 residues. CDR3 coding DNA: TGTGCCAGCAGTGGGGACAGATTCACAGATACGCAGTATTTT. Its translation: CASSGDRFTDTQYF.

V and J are TRBV7-6 and TRBJ2-7; 9 nucleotides align to TRBD2. Germline V gene data show CDR1 as SGHVS and CDR2 as FNYEAQ. This CDR3 contains 17 residues. The J segment lost 2 bases and the V segment lost 2 bases, leaving 10 bases of the junction unmatched. The CDR3, as DNA: TGTGCCAGCAGCTTATATAGCGGGAGTGTTGGGGCCTACGAGCAGTACTTC. Protein product: CASSLYSGSVGAYEQYF.

This clone has more than one count but fewer than ten. J is TRBJ1-2 and V is TRBV28, with 7 bases fitting TRBD1. CDR3 length equals 14 residues. Trimming took 2 bases from V and 4 from J; bases not matched to a gene: 4. Germline V gene sequence: CDR1 MDHEN, CDR2 SYDVKM. The CDR3 reads CASSLTGAGYGYTF. The CDR3 coding sequence is TGTGCCAGCAGTTTAACAGGGGCTGGCTATGGCTACACCTTC.

This rearrangement joins TRBV5-1 to TRBJ2-1; the match to TRBD2 covers 10 bases. The CDR3 has 17 amino acids. Germline loops: CDR1 SGHRS, CDR2 YFSETQ. V was pared by 0 bases and J by 6 bases, with 9 bases of the junction left unmatched. CDR3 amino acids: CASSLVASGSRANEQFF. CDR3 coding DNA: TGCGCCAGCAGCTTGGTGGCTAGCGGGAGTCGGGCCAATGAGCAGTTCTTC.

The CDR3 bases are TGTGCCAGCAGTGAGCCTAGGACTTTTAGGGAGACCCAGTACTTC. Translated: CASSEPRTFRETQYF. The chain links TRBV6-1 to TRBJ2-5; D may be TRBD2 (5 bases). Trimming removed 3 bases at V and 5 bases at J, with 16 bases between. The CDR3 contains 15 residues. CDR1 is MNHNS and CDR2 is SASEGT in the germline V gene.

V and J are TRBV29-1 and TRBJ1-1; no firm D call. CDR1 is SQVTM, CDR2 ANQGSEA, per germline. CDR3 length equals 11 residues. Trimming removed 7 bases from V and 8 bases from J, with 14 bases in between. CDR3 bases: TGCAGCGCCCGACTTCTCGGCGAAGCTTTCTTT. Translation gives CSARLLGEAFF.

V usage is TRBV4-1 and J usage is TRBJ1-1; D not resolved. V was pared by 4 bases and J by 1 base, with 10 bases between. The length of the CDR3 is 14 residues. CDR1 and CDR2 from the germline V gene are MGHRA and YSYEKL. The DNA for the CDR3 is TGCGCCAGCAGCCTATCAACTGCGAACACTGAAGCTTTCTTT. This encodes CASSLSTANTEAFF.

The chain combines TRBV6-5 with TRBJ1-2; 8 nucleotides line up with TRBD1. CDR1 is MNHEY, CDR2 SVGAGI, per germline. The CDR3 is 16 amino acids. With 0 bases clipped from V and 8 bases from J, the junction kept 11 bases outside the gene matches. The CDR3 nucleotides read TGTGCCAGCAGTTACTCCGCTTCGGACAGGGTGCGAGGCTACACCTTC. Protein product: CASSYSASDRVRGYTF.

The sample holds one count of this clone. V usage is TRBV9 and J usage is TRBJ2-1; 9 nucleotides match TRBD2. CDR3 size: 14 residues. V trimming: 2 bases; J trimming: 8 bases; junction bases outside the gene matches: 5. The germline CDR1 and CDR2 sequences are SGDLS and YYNGEE. CDR3 DNA sequence: TGTGCCAGCAGCGTTGCGGGACTAGCCGATGAGCAGTTCTTC. The encoded protein is CASSVAGLADEQFF.

The genes are TRBV27 and TRBJ2-2, with 8 bases fitting TRBD1. The CDR3 length is 17 residues. V lost 3 bases and J lost 5; bases outside the gene matches: 11. In germline, CDR1 is MNHEY, CDR2 SMNVEV (reference sequence). CDR3 in amino acids: CASSFSPRQGFTGELFF. The CDR3 coding sequence is TGTGCCAGCAGTTTTTCCCCACGACAGGGGTTTACCGGGGAGCTGTTTTTT.

The chain employs TRBV27 and TRBJ2-2; D ambiguous. The CDR3 sequence is 16 residues long. V lost 5 bases to trimming and J lost 2 bases, with 15 bases between them. The V gene's germline CDR1 is MNHEY and CDR2 SMNVEV (reference sequence). CDR3 DNA: TGTGCCAGCAGTCCTACCAGGATTGCAAACACCGGGGAGCTGTTTTTT. It codes for CASSPTRIANTGELFF.

The chain joins TRBV5-4 to TRBJ1-3, with a tentative D call TRBD1 (5 bases). Between the trimmed V and J ends, which lost 2 bases and 4 bases, there was a span of 7 bases. Per germline, CDR1 SGHNT and CDR2 YYREEE (reference sequence). CDR3 length equals 13 residues. CDR3 region: CASSFQGGNTIYF. CDR3 sequence (DNA): TGTGCCAGCAGCTTCCAGGGAGGAAACACCATATATTTT.

The chain couples TRBV11-2 to TRBJ2-1; possible D gene TRBD1, 6 bases. This CDR3 is 12 amino acids long. Germline V CDR1 and CDR2: SGHAT, FQNNGV. V was cut by 5 bases and J by 12 bases, with 14 bases left in between. CDR3 nucleotide sequence: TGTGCCAGCAGCACAGGGACCCAGGTGCAGTTCTTC. Its protein product is CASSTGTQVQFF.

This chain joins TRBV6-1 and TRBJ1-3; tentative D call: TRBD1 (6 bases). CDR1 MNHNS and CDR2 SASEGT come from the germline V gene. The CDR3 is 16 residues long. Trimming took 4 bases from V and 0 from J, leaving 13 bases between them. The CDR3 DNA sequence: TGTGCCAGCAGTGGATCAGGGGTACTCTCTGGAAACACCATATATTTT. It yields the protein CASSGSGVLSGNTIYF.

V usage is TRBV19 and J usage is TRBJ2-7; 9 bases fit TRBD1. With V trimmed by 4 bases and J by 6 bases, 7 bases remained unmatched. Germline assignment: CDR1 LNHDA and CDR2 SQIVND (reference sequence). The CDR3 extends over 14 amino acids. The CDR3 reads CASSTNRGLFEQYF. In nucleotides, the CDR3 is TGTGCCAGTAGTACTAACAGGGGGCTGTTCGAGCAGTACTTC.

J is TRBJ1-2 and V is TRBV14, with unresolved D. V was trimmed by 1 base and J by 8 bases, leaving 11 bases between them. CDR3 length equals 13 residues. CDR1 and CDR2 from the germline V gene are SGHDN and FVKESK. The CDR3 protein is CASSQGTPWGYTF. CDR3 bases: TGTGCCAGCAGCCAAGGGACCCCGTGGGGCTACACCTTC.